This T cell receptor (beta chain) was sequenced in a study of T-cell memory formation after mild COVID-19. General study findings and limits: That cross-reactive memory joined was suggested by some responding clones appearing in pre-infection memory. Shrinking CD4+ clones were chiefly CM and EM; CD8+ ones were chiefly EMRA. Later expanders leaned CD4+, whereas day 15 to 85 contracting clones were balanced CD4/CD8.

The CDR3 length is 19 residues. Germline V gene data show CDR1 as MNHEY and CDR2 as SMNVEV (reference sequence). V was clipped by 8 bases and J by 3 bases, with 28 bases between them. This clonotype was seen only a few times. Its antigen is currently unknown. The TCR alpha and TCR beta cDNA libraries, bearing sample barcodes and UMIs, were generated by 5'RACE using constant-segment primers. MiXCR was run by TCRdb on the 5' RACE reads, yielding one entry per CDR3 protein. This table has around 250,000 distinct CDR3 sequences, over 15% appearing once. This TCR was sampled from a man aged 18 to 29 who had mild COVID-19 (a few samples of this study predate the infection). Cell type and time point are not known. The chain has TRBV27 and TRBJ2-2; TRBD1 might be the D (6 bases). The sample taken for sequencing was PBMCs or a T cell subset sorted from them (not recorded which). In DNA, the CDR3 is TGTGCCAGCCACCCCCAACGACGGGACACTCGTCCGTACACCGGGGAGCTGTTTTTT. Translating gives CASHPQRRDTRPYTGELFF.